The rows below give T cell receptor beta chains drawn from one sample of a study of cytomegalovirus exposure and HLA in healthy donors. This table comes from immunoSEQ multiplex PCR, and its TCRdb copy is limited to in-frame clones, with some not included. The profile shows fewer than 200,000 clones, over 70% of them singletons. Sequencing was done on a sample of PBMCs. The source of these receptors is a man aged 35-49 years in good health and CMV-seronegative. Both conserved end residues are part of each CDR3. Fields, in order: CDR3 DNA, CDR3 protein, V gene, clone size, J gene, D gene. The D gene is left open where the match is weak. Not all rows give a size; the values are once, few, many and, for expanded clones, a class.

TGCGCCAGCCAGACAGGGGCCGGGATCGGAACTGAAGCTTTCTTT,CASQTGAGIGTEAFF,TRBV5-1,NA,TRBJ1-1,TRBD1
TGTGCCAGCAGCAGGCCGGGACAGGGGGGTCCAGATACGCAGTATTTT,CASSRPGQGGPDTQYF,TRBV5-4,NA,TRBJ2-3,TRBD1
TGTGCCAGCAGCCAACCCGGGACACCCTCCTACAATGAGCAGTTCTTC,CASSQPGTPSYNEQFF,TRBV14,NA,TRBJ2-1,NA
TGTGCCAGCTCATCGTTGACAGGGCCTTTGTCGTACGAGCAGTACTTC,CASSSLTGPLSYEQYF,TRBV18,NA,TRBJ2-7,TRBD1
TGTGCCAGCAGTGTCTCGACTAGGGAGAAAGAGACCCAGTACTTC,CASSVSTREKETQYF,TRBV2,NA,TRBJ2-5,NA
TGTGCTAGTGGTTCGGATCCAGGGGTACGGGAGACCCAGTACTTC,CASGSDPGVRETQYF,TRBV12-5,NA,TRBJ2-5,NA
TGTGCCAGTACCATCCGGGAGACCCGCAATTCACCCCTCCACTTT,CASTIRETRNSPLHF,TRBV19,NA,TRBJ1-6,NA
TGTGCCAGCAGTTCTACCAGGGGGTTAATAGGTGAGCAGTTCTTC,CASSSTRGLIGEQFF,TRBV27,NA,TRBJ2-1,TRBD1
TGTGCCAGCAGCCCGGACAGGCTAACTAATGAAAAACTGTTTTTT,CASSPDRLTNEKLFF,TRBV9,NA,TRBJ1-4,TRBD1
TGCGCCAGCAGCCTCGGACAGGCTGCCTACGAGCAGTACTTC,CASSLGQAAYEQYF,TRBV5-1,NA,TRBJ2-7,TRBD1
TGCGCCAGCAGCCAAGAATGGGACAATCGGGCGACCCAGTACTTC,CASSQEWDNRATQYF,TRBV4-3,once,TRBJ2-5,NA
TGTGCCAGCTCACGACCGACAGGGAGGAACACCGGGGAGCTGTTTTTT,CASSRPTGRNTGELFF,TRBV18,NA,TRBJ2-2,TRBD1
TGCGCCAGCAGTCAGCTCCTAGCGGTGACACAAGAGACCCAGTACTTC,CASSQLLAVTQETQYF,TRBV4-1,NA,TRBJ2-5,TRBD2
TGCGCCAGCAGCCAATCAGGGGGCCCCTACAATGAGCAGTTCTTC,CASSQSGGPYNEQFF,TRBV4-3,NA,TRBJ2-1,TRBD1
TGTGCCACACAGGCAGACTTGAAAGAGACCCAGTACTTC,CATQADLKETQYF,TRBV19,NA,TRBJ2-5,NA
TGTGCCAGTAGTACGGGACAGCCGCAAGAGCAGTTCTTC,CASSTGQPQEQFF,TRBV19,NA,TRBJ2-1,TRBD1
TGTGCCACGGGGGGCGGCAGGGCTTCCTACGAGCAGTACTTC,CATGGGRASYEQYF,TRBV6-6,NA,TRBJ2-7,NA
TGTGCCAGCAGCTTGGCCGGGGGAGCAGAGACCCAGTACTTC,CASSLAGGAETQYF,TRBV5-4,few,TRBJ2-5,NA
TGTGCCAGCAGTCCCTCCGCAGGGTACCGGTCACCCCTCCACTTT,CASSPSAGYRSPLHF,TRBV27,NA,TRBJ1-6,NA
TGTGCCTGGAGCGCCGGACTTAGCAATCAGCCCCAGCATTTT,CAWSAGLSNQPQHF,TRBV30,NA,TRBJ1-5,NA
TGCGCCAGCAGCCAGGGCCCAGGGATATCCTACGAGCAGTACTTC,CASSQGPGISYEQYF,TRBV4-1,NA,TRBJ2-7,NA
TGTGCCAGCAGCTTAGGCCAGGGATGGGACAATGAGCAGTTCTTC,CASSLGQGWDNEQFF,TRBV11-3,NA,TRBJ2-1,NA
TGTGCCAGCAGCACAGAGACAGGACTGAACACTGAAGCTTTCTTT,CASSTETGLNTEAFF,TRBV11-2,NA,TRBJ1-1,NA
TGTGCCAGCAGTTTCACTGGCAATGAGCAGTTCTTC,CASSFTGNEQFF,TRBV27,once,TRBJ2-1,NA
TGTGCCATCAGTTTCCTTATTAGCGGGGGGTATAATGAGCAGTTCTTC,CAISFLISGGYNEQFF,TRBV10-3,NA,TRBJ2-1,TRBD2
TGTGCCAGCAGCTTCGGGGACAGGGCTGGGGAGCTGTTTTTT,CASSFGDRAGELFF,TRBV14,NA,TRBJ2-2,TRBD1
TGTGCCAGCTCCCTAGACAGGGGCAGCACTGAAGCTTTCTTT,CASSLDRGSTEAFF,TRBV18,few,TRBJ1-1,TRBD1
TGTGCCAGCAGCAACAAACGGGCTAGCGGGGGGGCCCTTGAGCAGTTCTTC,CASSNKRASGGALEQFF,TRBV7-8,NA,TRBJ2-1,TRBD2